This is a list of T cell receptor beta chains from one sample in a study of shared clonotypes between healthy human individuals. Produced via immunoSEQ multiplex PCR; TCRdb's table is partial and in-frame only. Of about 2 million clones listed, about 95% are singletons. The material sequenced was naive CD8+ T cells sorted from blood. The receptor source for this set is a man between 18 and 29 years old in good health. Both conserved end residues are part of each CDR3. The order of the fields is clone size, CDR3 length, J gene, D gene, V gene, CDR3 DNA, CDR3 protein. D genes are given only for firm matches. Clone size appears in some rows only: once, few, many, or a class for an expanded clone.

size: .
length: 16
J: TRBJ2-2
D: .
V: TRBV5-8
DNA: TGTGCCAGCAGCTTGGCTACGTCGTCTCACACCGGGGAGCTGTTTTTT
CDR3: CASSLATSSHTGELFF

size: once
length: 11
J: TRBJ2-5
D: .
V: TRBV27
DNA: TGTGCCATCTCGCAGGGCGAGACCCAGTACTTC
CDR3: CAISQGETQYF

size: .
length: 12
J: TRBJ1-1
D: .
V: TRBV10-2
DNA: TGCGCCAGTCTGGACAAGGAGGATGAAGCTTTCTTT
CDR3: CASLDKEDEAFF

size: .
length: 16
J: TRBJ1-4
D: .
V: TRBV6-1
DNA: TGTGCCAGCAGTGATCGAGAATCGGGGCTAGGCGAAAAACTGTTTTTT
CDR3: CASSDRESGLGEKLFF

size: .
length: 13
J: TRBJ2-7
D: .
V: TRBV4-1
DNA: TGCGCCAGCAGCCATAAGCTCACCTACGAGCAGTACTTC
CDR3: CASSHKLTYEQYF

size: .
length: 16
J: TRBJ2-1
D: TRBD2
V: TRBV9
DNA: TGTGCCAGCAGCGCGCCCCTGGGCGGGAGGGGAAATGAGCAGTTCTTC
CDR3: CASSAPLGGRGNEQFF

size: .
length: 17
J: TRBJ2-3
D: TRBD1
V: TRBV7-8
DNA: TGTGCCAGCAGCTTAGGAGCAGGGGGCTTTAGCACAGATACGCAGTATTTT
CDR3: CASSLGAGGFSTDTQYF

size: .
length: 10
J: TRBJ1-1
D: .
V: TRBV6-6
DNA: TGTGCCAGCAGTTACGGGTATGTTTGGTTT
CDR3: CASSYGYVWF

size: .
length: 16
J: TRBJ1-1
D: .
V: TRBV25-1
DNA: TGTGCCAGCAGTGAATATTATTATCAGGGGAACACTGAAGCTTTCTTT
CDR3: CASSEYYYQGNTEAFF

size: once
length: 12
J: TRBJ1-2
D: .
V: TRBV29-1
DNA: TGCAGCGTTGAACAGGACCTCTATGGCTACACCTTC
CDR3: CSVEQDLYGYTF

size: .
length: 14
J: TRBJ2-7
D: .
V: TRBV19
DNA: TGTGCCAGTAGTATAGGTTACAGCTCCTACGAGCAGTACTTC
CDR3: CASSIGYSSYEQYF

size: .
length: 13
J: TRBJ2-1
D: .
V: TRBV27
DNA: TGTGCCAGCAGTCCCGGGACTGCGGGGGAGCAGTTCTTC
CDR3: CASSPGTAGEQFF

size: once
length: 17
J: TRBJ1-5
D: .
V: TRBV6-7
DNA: TGTGCCAGCAGTTCACCTCTGAGGGCCGGGAGCAATCAGCCCCAGCATTTT
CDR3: CASSSPLRAGSNQPQHF

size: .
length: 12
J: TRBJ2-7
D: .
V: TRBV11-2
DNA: TGTGCCAGGGGCCGACACGAGTACGAGCAGTACTTC
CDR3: CARGRHEYEQYF

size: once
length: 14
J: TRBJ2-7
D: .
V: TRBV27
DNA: TGTGCCAGCAGTTATGGCCAGATGGGGCACGAGCAGTACTTC
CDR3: CASSYGQMGHEQYF

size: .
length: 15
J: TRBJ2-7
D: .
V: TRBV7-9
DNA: TGTGCCAGCAGCTTAGCTTCCCACGAAAGGGACGAGCAGTACTTC
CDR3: CASSLASHERDEQYF

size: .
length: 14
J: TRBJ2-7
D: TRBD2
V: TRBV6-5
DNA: TGTGCCAGCAGCAAGAGCGGGAGGGCCTACGAGCAGTACTTC
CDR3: CASSKSGRAYEQYF

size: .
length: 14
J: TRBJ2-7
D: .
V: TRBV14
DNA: TGTGCCAGCAGCCTCGTTACAGGGACCAACGAGCAGTACTTC
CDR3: CASSLVTGTNEQYF

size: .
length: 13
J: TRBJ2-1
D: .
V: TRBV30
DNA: TGTGCCTGGAGGTCACAGTCCTACAATGAGCAGTTCTTC
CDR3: CAWRSQSYNEQFF

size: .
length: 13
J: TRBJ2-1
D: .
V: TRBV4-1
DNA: TGCGCCAGCAGCCAAGACGGGGACAATGAGCAGTTCTTC
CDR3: CASSQDGDNEQFF

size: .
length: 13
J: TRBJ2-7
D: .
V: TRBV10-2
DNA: TGCGCCAGCACAGGCAGGGAGGCCTACGAGCAGTACTTC
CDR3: CASTGREAYEQYF

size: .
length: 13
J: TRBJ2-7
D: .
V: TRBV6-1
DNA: TGTGCCAGCAGTGACAGACCGCCCTACGAGCAGTACTTC
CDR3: CASSDRPPYEQYF

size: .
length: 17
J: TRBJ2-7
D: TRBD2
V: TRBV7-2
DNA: TGTGCCAGCAGCTTAGTTCCGACTAGCGGGGTTACCGACGAGCAGTACTTC
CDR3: CASSLVPTSGVTDEQYF

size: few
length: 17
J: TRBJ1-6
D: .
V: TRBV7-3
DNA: TGTGCCAGCAGCCCCTACAGGTGGGTTTTTTCTGGATCACCCCTCCACTTT
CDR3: CASSPYRWVFSGSPLHF

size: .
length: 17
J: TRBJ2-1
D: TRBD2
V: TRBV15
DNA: TGTGCCACCAGCAGAGATCATCTAGCGGGGGAGTACAATGAGCAGTTCTTC
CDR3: CATSRDHLAGEYNEQFF

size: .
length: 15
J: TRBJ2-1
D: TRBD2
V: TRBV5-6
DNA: TGTGCCAGCAGCTTTGGTAGCGGGGATGGCAATGAGCAGTTCTTC
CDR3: CASSFGSGDGNEQFF

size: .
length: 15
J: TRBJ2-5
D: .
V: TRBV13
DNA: TGTGCCAGCAGCTCCTCTGAGGGAGAACTAGAGACCCAGTACTTC
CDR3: CASSSSEGELETQYF

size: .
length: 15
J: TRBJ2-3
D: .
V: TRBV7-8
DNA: TGTGCCAGCAGCCCCGGGACGTGGGGAACAGATACGCAGTATTTT
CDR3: CASSPGTWGTDTQYF

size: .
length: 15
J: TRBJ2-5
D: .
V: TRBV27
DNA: TGTGCCAGCAGCAAAATAGACGGGTTTCAAGAGACCCAGTACTTC
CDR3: CASSKIDGFQETQYF

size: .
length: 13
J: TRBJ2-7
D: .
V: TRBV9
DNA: TGTGCCAGCAGCGTAGACGTCTACTACGAGCAGTACTTC
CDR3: CASSVDVYYEQYF

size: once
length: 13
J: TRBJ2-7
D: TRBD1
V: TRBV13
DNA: TGTGCCAGCAGCCCTACAGGGGCCTACGAGCAGTACTTC
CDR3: CASSPTGAYEQYF

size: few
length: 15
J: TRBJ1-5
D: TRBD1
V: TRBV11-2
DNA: TGTGCCAGCAGTCCCGGGACAGGGCTCGGTCAGCCCCAGCATTTT
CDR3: CASSPGTGLGQPQHF

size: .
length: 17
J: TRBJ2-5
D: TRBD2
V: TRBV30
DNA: TGTGCCTGGAGTAATGGGGGGACTAGCCTAAATGGGGAGACCCAGTACTTC
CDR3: CAWSNGGTSLNGETQYF

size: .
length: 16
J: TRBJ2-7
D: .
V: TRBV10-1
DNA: TGCGCCAGCTCCCTCCCTATAGCCCACCTCTCCTACGAGCAGTACTTC
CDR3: CASSLPIAHLSYEQYF

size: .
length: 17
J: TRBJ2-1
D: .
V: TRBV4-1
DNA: TGCGCCAGCAGCCAAGATGATCCGGGTTTCCTTGACAATGAGCAGTTCTTC
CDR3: CASSQDDPGFLDNEQFF

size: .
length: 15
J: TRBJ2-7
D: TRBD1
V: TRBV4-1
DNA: TGCGCCAGCAGCCAGAAAATATCAGGGGGCTGGGAGCAGTACTTC
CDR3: CASSQKISGGWEQYF

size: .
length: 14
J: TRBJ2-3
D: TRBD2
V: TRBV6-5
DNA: TGTGCCAGCAGTGAGCGGGAGGTGTCAGATACGCAGTATTTT
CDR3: CASSEREVSDTQYF